Listed below are T cell receptor beta chains from one sample, sequenced in a study of control samples from healthy donors and cancer patients. The data were produced by immunoSEQ multiplex PCR, yet TCRdb's version contains in-frame clones alone and is incomplete. Of some 130,000 clones in the sample, about 95% were seen once. The sequencing input was blood. Receptors originate from a man in his thirties or forties in good health. CDR3s include the opening cysteine and the closing phenylalanine or tryptophan. The D gene is left open where the match is weak.

D gene: TRBD2
J gene: TRBJ2-1
V gene: TRBV27
CDR3 protein: CATTPLAGSYNEQFF
CDR3 DNA: TGTGCCACTACGCCCCTAGCGGGGTCCTACAATGAGCAGTTCTTC

D gene: TRBD2
J gene: TRBJ2-3
V gene: TRBV6-5
CDR3 protein: CASSYSGLGTDTQYF
CDR3 DNA: TGTGCCAGCAGTTACTCGGGACTAGGCACAGATACGCAGTATTTT

D gene: -
J gene: TRBJ2-1
V gene: TRBV7-2
CDR3 protein: CASSLDSNEQFF
CDR3 DNA: TGTGCCAGCAGCCTGGACTCTAATGAGCAGTTCTTC

D gene: TRBD2
J gene: TRBJ2-7
V gene: TRBV11-2
CDR3 protein: CASSLGLAGEQYF
CDR3 DNA: TGTGCCAGCAGCTTAGGACTAGCGGGGGAGCAGTACTTC

D gene: -
J gene: TRBJ1-2
V gene: TRBV9
CDR3 protein: CASSLEASQGGYTF
CDR3 DNA: TGTGCCAGCAGCCTAGAAGCGTCCCAGGGAGGCTACACCTTC

D gene: -
J gene: TRBJ2-3
V gene: TRBV30
CDR3 protein: CAWSKGARPTDTQYF
CDR3 DNA: TGTGCCTGGAGTAAGGGAGCGAGGCCCACAGATACGCAGTATTTT

D gene: -
J gene: TRBJ2-7
V gene: TRBV7-9
CDR3 protein: CASSLTGQNTLQYF
CDR3 DNA: TGTGCCAGCAGCTTAACCGGACAGAACACGCTCCAGTACTTC

D gene: -
J gene: TRBJ1-1
V gene: TRBV11-2
CDR3 protein: CAIGRPNTEAFF
CDR3 DNA: TGTGCCATCGGGAGGCCGAACACTGAAGCTTTCTTT

D gene: -
J gene: TRBJ1-1
V gene: TRBV7-2
CDR3 protein: CASSLTVNTEAFF
CDR3 DNA: TGTGCCAGCAGCTTGACAGTGAACACTGAAGCTTTCTTT

D gene: TRBD2
J gene: TRBJ2-5
V gene: TRBV7-2
CDR3 protein: CASSPGLAGETQYF
CDR3 DNA: TGTGCCAGCAGCCCTGGACTAGCGGGAGAGACCCAGTACTTC